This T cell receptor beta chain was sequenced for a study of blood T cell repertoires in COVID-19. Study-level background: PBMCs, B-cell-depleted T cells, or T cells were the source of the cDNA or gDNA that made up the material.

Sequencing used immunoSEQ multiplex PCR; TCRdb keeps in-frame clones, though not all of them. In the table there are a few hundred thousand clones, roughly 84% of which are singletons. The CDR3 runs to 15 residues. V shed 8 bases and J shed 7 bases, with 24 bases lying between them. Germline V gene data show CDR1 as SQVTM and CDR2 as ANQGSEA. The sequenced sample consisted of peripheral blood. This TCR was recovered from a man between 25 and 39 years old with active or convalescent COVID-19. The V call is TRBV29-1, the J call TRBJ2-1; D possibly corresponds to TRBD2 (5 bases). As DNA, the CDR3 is TGCAGCTCCGAAGGGCTAGGAATCAGGAGGAATGAGCAGTTCTTC. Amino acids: CSSEGLGIRRNEQFF.